These T cell receptor beta chains were read from a single sample in a study of graft-versus-host responses after intestinal transplantation. TCRdb's table, derived via immunoSEQ multiplex PCR, lists solely in-frame clones and lacks some. There are tens of thousands of clones in the sample; more than 75% occur only once, and around 2.5% lies in the top ten. Sequenced material: PBMCs, taken about 120 days after intestinal transplantation. The receptors shown here come from a human patient who received an intestinal transplant, so some T cells may come from the graft donor. Each CDR3 is given with its conserved first and last residue. Each record gives: CDR3 protein, clone size, D gene, V gene. D genes are given only for firm matches. A clone size is listed for some rows: how often the clone was seen (once, few, many), or a class if it is expanded.

CASTIHGTGEGYTF,NA,TRBD1,TRBV5-1
CASSLVAGGYPNQPQHF,NA,TRBD1,TRBV5-5
CASSLASGTSVIYNEQFF,NA,TRBD2,TRBV11-2
CASSQDPRGEQFF,NA,NA,TRBV4-2
CASRTGSGNYYEQYF,NA,TRBD2,TRBV28
CASRRTSGSGYEQFF,NA,TRBD2,TRBV28
CASSQVFGRRRDLYEQYF,once,NA,TRBV4-1
CASSYGGPNYNEQFF,NA,NA,TRBV6-5
CASSEYGADYEQYF,NA,NA,TRBV25-1
CASTWGTSSSGANVLTF,NA,NA,TRBV28
CASSRSGAYGTDTQYF,NA,NA,TRBV7-9
CASSPIAGGRGETQYF,NA,TRBD2,TRBV5-1
CASSLIGGADGYTF,NA,TRBD1,TRBV27
CASRDWASEELFF,NA,NA,TRBV19
CASSVEAGGYEQYF,NA,NA,TRBV9
CASNGPEDSSYEQYF,NA,NA,TRBV2
CASGLAIGTANTYEQYF,NA,TRBD1,TRBV12-5
CASSREDRGDEQYF,NA,TRBD1,TRBV18
CASSFGNPGLSDGYTF,NA,NA,TRBV7-9
CASSRLGLAGDTQYF,NA,TRBD2,TRBV7-9
CASSSQTSGSPHEQFF,NA,TRBD2,TRBV7-6
CASSNPTQITDTQYF,NA,NA,TRBV28
CASSWGQGAGKEQYF,NA,TRBD1,TRBV6-5
CASRDQGFGNQPQHF,NA,NA,TRBV2
CASSPSFLYEQYF,once,NA,TRBV18
CASRDKGRGSPLRF,NA,NA,TRBV25-1
CASSDDKRQWIDTQYF,NA,NA,TRBV6-1
CASSATRSQYF,NA,NA,TRBV28
CASTRGDRGSYEQYF,NA,TRBD1,TRBV28
CASSPGQNAHEQYF,NA,TRBD1,TRBV2
CASSSGSRGLSHEQYF,NA,NA,TRBV11-2
CAISGGRGGAGTEAFF,NA,NA,TRBV10-3
CASCPGASTGELFF,NA,NA,TRBV2
CASSLGKWGQNEQFF,NA,NA,TRBV28
CASSLQDAYNEQFF,NA,NA,TRBV11-1
CASSLAGQALESPLHF,NA,TRBD1,TRBV28
CASSLSRGLYSPLHF,NA,NA,TRBV27
CASSYRGKSNEKLFF,NA,NA,TRBV5-1
CASSFGGAHSYEQYF,NA,NA,TRBV7-9
CSVEPNAGMNTEAFF,once,NA,TRBV29-1
CASSYKGVGNTIYF,NA,NA,TRBV6-6
CASSIPSNQPQHF,NA,NA,TRBV19
CASSVFSGSFEFVEQFF,NA,TRBD2,TRBV9
CASSLGGNTEAFF,NA,NA,TRBV13
CSGRNGVTEAFF,NA,NA,TRBV29-1
CASSLALIQTSGNTIYF,NA,NA,TRBV7-9
CATSLGLDEETQYF,NA,TRBD2,TRBV15
CASRMRLPPGEQYF,NA,NA,TRBV5-5